This TCR beta chain comes out of a study of blood T cell repertoires in COVID-19. CDR3 size: 15 residues. Germline assignment: CDR1 MGHDK and CDR2 SYGVNS. V trimming: 3 bases; J trimming: 4 bases; junction bases outside the gene matches: 5. Generated by immunoSEQ multiplex PCR, the TCRdb table keeps only in-frame clones and is missing some. The sample lists 210,000 or so clones; roughly 87% were seen once. Which cohort a participant joined came from the clinical history participants gave. The genes are TRBV25-1 and TRBJ1-5; 8 bases align to TRBD1. The receptor's source is a man younger than 40 who had recovered from COVID-19. The sample consisted of PBMCs or T cells enriched from blood (not recorded which). CDR3 sequence reads: CASSERDRPNQPQHF. The CDR3 DNA reads TGTGCCAGCAGTGAGAGGGACAGGCCTAATCAGCCCCAGCATTTT.